This T cell receptor (beta chain) was observed in a study of T cell responses to AZD1222 COVID-19 vaccine listed by TCRdb under 2021. About the study as a whole: Because spike-specific TCR depth and breadth did not differ between the two schedules, AZD1222 recipients who got a second dose at roughly 4 weeks were pooled with those who got a second dose at roughly 12 weeks. TCR sequencing was performed for 233 trial participants, of whom about 210 were given two doses of AZD1222 and around 25 were given two doses of MenACWY control vaccine. Trial participants were enrolled into age subgroups of 18-55, 56-69 and 70-plus years, which contained about 150, 28 and 57 TCR-sequenced participants, respectively. General conclusions and limits of the study: Conclusions about previously exposed vaccinees are limited, since just a handful of AZD1222 recipients were seropositive for SARS-CoV-2 at baseline. Participants were mostly white British and included more females than males, and it was suggested by the authors that clonal diversity may have been underestimated. No day 14 peak-response samples were available, so repertoires were characterized only after the peak T cell response. The 56-69-year group was small, and its depth increase did not reach significance, likely because of low power. Reportedly, almost half of the unique spike-specific TCRs recognized epitopes lying outside the regions that are mutated in the B.1.351 and B.1.1.7 variants. After two AZD1222 doses, spike-specific TCR breadth and depth were significantly higher than at day 0 and than in MenACWY recipients. The whole spike protein was spanned by vaccine-associated CD4 TCRs, and dominant responses were seen in regions 160-218 and 743-854.

Deletion took 0 bases off V and 10 bases off J, with a span of 3 bases between the germline ends. The CDR3 sequence holds 10 residues, the cysteine and phenylalanine included. Just the 30-base CDR3 DNA is kept, in frame starting at base 1. From the germline V gene (reference sequence), CDR1 is PRHDT and CDR2 is FYEKMQ. The CDR3 regions of human TCRbeta chains were analyzed by immunosequencing. On the study's bioinformatics: Repertoire TCRs were checked for matches against a reference library of SARS-CoV-2-specific TCRs that had been generated using the MIRA antigen-specificity platform. Breadth meant the fraction of unique TCRs that were SARS-CoV-2-associated, whereas depth meant the fraction of total T cells that were SARS-CoV-2-associated. Using the MIRA data, each spike-specific TCR was mapped to the spike region that the TCR reacts to and placed in a CD4 or CD8 class. Log10-transformed breadth and depth values were compared by one-way ANOVA with Sidak's multiple comparisons tests. As stored in TCRdb, this immuneACCESS dataset retains in-frame rearrangements with V and J assigned. A fraction of the clones does not appear; measured against another copy, unresolved V genes explain less than half of the discrepancy, and the remainder lacks a known reason. V, J and clone size reflect that table, while D and trimming were determined from the DNA. In this sample the table shows about 100,000 clones, roughly 84% of which occur a single time. In total, the top ten clones hold about 17% of the sample.

The time point label of this sample denotes: baseline before first vaccination. Vaccinee samples were obtained from the UK trials COV001 and COV002, which included a single-blind randomized controlled phase 2/3 trial of AZD1222 (ChAdOx1 nCoV-19) in healthy adults. Trial participant PBMC samples were collected at day 0 and day 28 after the second dose for TCRbeta chain sequencing. A single count supports this clone. Its antigen is still unknown. No base-level quality is on record; no much larger clone is a single base apart. Sequencing used peripheral blood, obtained on day 0 of AZD1222 vaccination. This sequence originates from an adult in good health. The chain couples TRBV13 to TRBJ1-1; no D segment can be confidently identified. In nucleotides, the sequence is TGTGCCAGCAGCTTAGGGGCAGCTTTCTTT. Translated, it reads CASSLGAAFF. Beyond the CDR3, the reference TRBV13 and TRBJ1-1 genes provide the residues; the full variable domain reads: AAGVIQSPRHLIKEKRETATLKCYPIPRHDTVYWYQQGPGQDPQFLISFYEKMQSDKGSIPDRFSAQQFSDYHSELNMSSLELGDSALYFCASSLGAAFFGQGTRLTVV.